The 25 T cell receptor beta chains listed next were all sequenced from one sample in a study of cytomegalovirus exposure and HLA in healthy donors. The PCR had 60 Vbeta and 13 Jbeta primers. Libraries were prepared by immunoSEQ multiplex PCR; TCRdb keeps only in-frame clonotypes and omits some of them. The sample carries approximately 150,000 clones, about 80% recorded once. The sequenced sample was PBMCs. The receptors were gathered from a woman between 40 and 50 years old in good health and CMV-seronegative.

The chain joins TRBV10-1 to TRBJ2-1; 8 bases map to TRBD2. Germline lookup yields CDR1 WNHNN and CDR2 SYGVQD (reference sequence). The CDR3 extends over 15 amino acids. The V segment lost 0 bases and the J segment 6 bases; nucleotides outside the gene matches: 4. The CDR3 is CASSESRLASNEQFF. The CDR3 DNA sequence: TGCGCCAGCAGTGAGTCGAGACTAGCGAGCAATGAGCAGTTCTTC.

This clone was detected only a few times. This sequence joins TRBV19 and TRBJ1-5; perhaps TRBD1 as D (6 bases). The V gene's germline CDR1 is LNHDA and CDR2 SQIVND (reference sequence). Trimming stripped 6 bases from V and 10 bases from J, with 22 bases between. The CDR3 spans 15 residues. CDR3 region: CASSAADGEGGPQHF. CDR3 nucleotide sequence: TGTGCCAGTAGCGCCGCGGACGGGGAGGGGGGCCCCCAGCATTTT.

The gene calls are TRBV11-2 and TRBJ1-1, with a weak D call TRBD1 (5 bases). The CDR3 runs to 15 residues. Trimming shortened V by 1 base and J by 1 base, and 10 bases separated the two germline ends. Looked up from germline, CDR1 is SGHAT and CDR2 is FQNNGV. CDR3: CASSLAGTRNTEAFF. The CDR3 DNA reads TGTGCCAGCAGCTTAGCAGGGACTAGGAACACTGAAGCTTTCTTT.

This chain uses TRBV7-2 with TRBJ2-1, with 8 bases fitting TRBD2. This CDR3 is 15 amino acids long. Germline loops: CDR1 SGHTA, CDR2 FQGNSA. V shed 0 bases, J shed 8 bases, and the junction held 6 bases outside the gene matches. The CDR3 DNA sequence: TGTGCCAGCAGCTTAGCGGGACTAGGCGGCTATGAGCAGTTCTTC. This encodes CASSLAGLGGYEQFF.

The V and J genes are TRBV9 and TRBJ2-1; possibly TRBD1 for D (7 bases). Germline V gene sequence: CDR1 SGDLS, CDR2 YYNGEE. The CDR3 is made up of 14 amino acids. V dropped 4 bases and J dropped 4 bases, with 12 bases sitting between them. This chain's CDR3 is CASSSGGTYNEQFF. DNA for the CDR3: TGTGCCAGCAGCTCAGGGGGGACATACAATGAGCAGTTCTTC.

The chain joins TRBV28 to TRBJ1-2; the match to TRBD1 covers 9 bases. J lost 4 bases, V lost 5 bases, and 2 bases had no gene match. CDR1 and CDR2 from the germline V gene are MDHEN and SYDVKM. The CDR3 has 13 residues. The CDR3: CASSTGQGYGYTF. DNA of the CDR3: TGTGCCAGCAGTACGGGACAGGGCTATGGCTACACCTTC.

The chain carries TRBV28 and TRBJ2-7; the D gene is possibly TRBD2 (5 bases). The CDR3 is made up of 14 amino acids. Germline lookup yields CDR1 MDHEN and CDR2 SYDVKM. Trimming pared 2 bases from V and 7 bases from J, leaving 15 bases between. This chain's CDR3 is CASSLGGKVMEQYF. As DNA, the CDR3 is TGTGCCAGCAGTTTAGGAGGCAAGGTGATGGAGCAGTACTTC.

This chain joins TRBV6-5 and TRBJ1-2; TRBD1 might be the D (6 bases). V gave up 6 bases and J gave up 5 bases, with 19 bases separating them. Germline V gives CDR1 MNHEY, CDR2 SVGAGI. This CDR3 has 15 amino acids. The CDR3 nucleotides read TGTGCCAGCAGCCGCTTGGACAGATTGTGGTATGGCTACACCTTC. It is translated as CASSRLDRLWYGYTF.

The CDR3 here is CASSFSSATDTQYF. CDR3 sequence (DNA): TGTGCCAGCAGTTTCTCTAGCGCTACAGATACGCAGTATTTT. The rearrangement joins TRBV2 to TRBJ2-3; the D gene is possibly TRBD2 (6 bases). This CDR3 has 14 amino acids. Per germline, CDR1 SNHLY and CDR2 FYNNEI. Deletions cut 5 bases from V and 3 bases from J, with 12 bases between.

The J gene is TRBJ2-6, the V gene TRBV5-1, with a weak D call TRBD1 (6 bases). Trimming shortened V by 1 base and J by 0 bases, and 8 bases separated the two germline ends. Germline-derived CDR1 and CDR2 are SGHRS and YFSETQ. The length of the CDR3 is 16 residues. This chain's CDR3 is CASSLQGNSGANVLTF. The CDR3 region has the DNA TGCGCCAGCAGCTTGCAGGGGAACTCTGGGGCCAACGTCCTGACTTTC.

This clone came up a few times. The chain uses TRBV7-3 and TRBJ2-1; 8 bases fit TRBD1. V was clipped by 0 bases and J by 5 bases; unmatched bases: 6. This CDR3 spans 16 amino acids. Germline CDR1 and CDR2: SGHTA and FQGTGA. Here the CDR3 reads CASSLTGQVRNNEQFF. The CDR3, as DNA: TGTGCCAGCAGCTTAACGGGACAGGTCCGAAACAATGAGCAGTTCTTC.

J is TRBJ1-6 and V is TRBV11-2, with D possibly TRBD1 on 6 matching bases. With 3 bases removed from V and 6 bases from J, the gap between germline ends came to 18 bases. Germline values: CDR1 SGHAT, CDR2 FQNNGV. This CDR3 is 17 amino acids long. The CDR3: CASSFNREGIGNSPLHF. DNA of the CDR3: TGTGCCAGCAGCTTTAACAGGGAGGGGATTGGTAATTCACCCCTCCACTTT.

The chain couples TRBV2 to TRBJ2-7; TRBD1 agrees at 7 bases. The germline gives CDR1 SNHLY, CDR2 FYNNEI. CDR3 length: 14 amino acids. Trimming cost V 3 bases and J 1 base; bases outside gene matches: 3. The CDR3, as DNA: TGTGCCAGCAGTGACATGGGACAGTCCTACGAGCAGTACTTC. This encodes CASSDMGQSYEQYF. The full variable domain, completed using reference TRBV2 and TRBJ2-7, is EPEVTQTPSHQVTQMGQEVILRCVPISNHLYFYWYRQILGQKVEFLVSFYNNEISEKSEIFDDQFSVERPDGSNFTLKIRSTKLEDSAMYFCASSDMGQSYEQYFGPGTRLTVT.

As regards this clone: The junction shows a germline mismatch at one end, possibly a read error. The V and J genes are TRBV27 and TRBJ2-4; D uncertain. The CDR3 is 14 amino acids. The germline V gene encodes CDR1 MNHEY and CDR2 SMNVEV (reference sequence). The CDR3 sequence is CASSPDRSKNSQYF. The CDR3 bases are TGTGCCAGCAGCCCGGATCGCTCCAAAAACAGTCAGTACTTC.

This clone was detected only a few times. The junction departs from the called germline gene at one end, perhaps through a read error. The rearrangement uses TRBV7-9 and TRBJ2-2, with D uncertain. CDR3 size: 15 residues. The germline V gene encodes CDR1 SEHNR and CDR2 FQNEAQ (reference sequence). The CDR3 nucleotides are TGTGCCAGCAGCATAGCCTCCTTTCCCACCGGGGAGCTGTTTTTT. Translation gives CASSIASFPTGELFF.

The CDR3 here is CASSANSGTGELFF. The CDR3 bases are TGTGCCAGCAGCGCTAATTCAGGAACCGGGGAGCTGTTTTTT. This chain uses TRBV9 with TRBJ2-2; no reliable D call. The CDR3 contains 14 residues. The V and J ends lost 3 bases and 5 bases respectively, with 11 bases between them. Germline V lookup: CDR1 SGDLS, CDR2 YYNGEE.

The chain couples TRBV5-1 to TRBJ1-1; D might be TRBD1 (5 bases). CDR3 length: 14 residues. The V end was cut by 0 bases, the J end by 3 bases, with 9 bases between. Germline CDR1 and CDR2: SGHRS and YFSETQ. CDR3 sequence: CASSLAGGYTEAFF. The CDR3 DNA is TGCGCCAGCAGCTTGGCCGGGGGGTACACTGAAGCTTTCTTT.

The V and J genes are TRBV30 and TRBJ1-1; 9 positions agree with TRBD1. With 1 base clipped from V and 5 bases from J, the junction kept 17 bases outside the gene matches. Looked up from germline, CDR1 is GTSNPN and CDR2 is SVGIG (reference sequence). The CDR3 extends over 18 amino acids. The CDR3 loop reads CAWSGKTGTGKGKTEAFF. DNA for the CDR3: TGTGCCTGGAGTGGAAAGACCGGGACAGGGAAAGGGAAGACTGAAGCTTTCTTT.

This clone was seen once. The chain uses TRBV15 and TRBJ1-5; D ambiguous. The V end lost 0 bases, the J end lost 11 bases, and 17 bases lay between the germline ends. There are 15 residues in the CDR3. Germline V gives CDR1 LNHNV, CDR2 YYDKDF (reference sequence). CDR3 in amino acids: CATSRDRKTRGAQHF. CDR3 coding DNA: TGTGCCACCAGCAGAGACCGAAAAACGAGAGGAGCCCAGCATTTT.

The chain recombines TRBV9 with TRBJ2-1, with 9 bases lining up with TRBD2. Unmatched junction bases numbered 8, after V lost 6 bases and J lost 4 bases. Germline V gene lookup returns CDR1 SGDLS and CDR2 YYNGEE. This CDR3 region has 15 residues. The CDR3 region is CASTPGLAKYNEQFF. CDR3 in DNA: TGTGCCAGCACCCCCGGACTAGCGAAATACAATGAGCAGTTCTTC.

This sequence joins TRBV28 and TRBJ2-7; 8 nucleotides match TRBD2. The CDR3 is made up of 16 amino acids. The V segment lost 6 bases and the J segment 4 bases; nucleotides outside the gene matches: 14. CDR1 is MDHEN, CDR2 SYDVKM, per germline. This CDR3 reads CASRGAGGHNRYEQYF. The CDR3 DNA is TGTGCCAGCAGGGGGGCGGGGGGCCATAATAGGTACGAGCAGTACTTC.

The chain uses TRBV5-4 and TRBJ1-2, with TRBD1 matching 7 bases. The V gene's germline CDR1 is SGHNT and CDR2 YYREEE (reference sequence). Trimming removed 6 bases from V and 4 bases from J; junction bases left unmatched: 9. CDR3 length equals 14 residues. CDR3 nucleotides: TGTGCCAGCACCCGACAGGGCAAGGGCTATGGCTACACCTTC. Translating gives CASTRQGKGYGYTF.

The V call is TRBV27, the J call TRBJ1-2; D unresolved. CDR1 MNHEY and CDR2 SMNVEV come from the germline V gene (reference sequence). This CDR3 comprises 13 residues. Trimming left V 0 bases short and J 4 bases short, with 6 bases between. Written as DNA, the CDR3 is TGTGCCAGCAGTTTATCGACATTCTATGGCTACACCTTC. Amino acids: CASSLSTFYGYTF.

The chain is built from TRBV11-2 and TRBJ2-1; D perhaps matches TRBD2 (5 bases). The CDR3 sequence is 14 residues long. Germline CDR1 SGHAT, CDR2 FQNNGV. V shed 5 bases and J shed 9 bases, with 17 bases lying between them. The CDR3: CASSARGWAGEQFF. The CDR3 coding sequence is TGTGCCAGCAGCGCTAGAGGGTGGGCAGGTGAGCAGTTCTTC. The full variable domain, in which reference TRBV11-2 and TRBJ2-1 provide the parts outside the CDR3, is EAGVAQSPRYKIIEKRQSVAFWCNPISGHATLYWYQQILGQGPKLLIQFQNNGVVDDSQLPKDRFSAERLKGVDSTLKIQPAKLEDSAVYLCASSARGWAGEQFFGPGTRLTVL.

The rearrangement joins TRBV19 to TRBJ2-3; TRBD2 might be the D (5 bases). Looked up from germline, CDR1 is LNHDA and CDR2 is SQIVND (reference sequence). The V and J ends lost 7 bases and 1 base respectively, with 12 bases between them. The CDR3 has 14 residues. CDR3: CASNYDYRTDTQYF. The DNA for the CDR3 is TGTGCCAGTAACTACGACTATCGCACAGATACGCAGTATTTT.